This is a list of T cell receptor beta chains from one sample in a study of long-term antiretroviral therapy in people with HIV. Sequencing used immunoSEQ multiplex PCR; TCRdb keeps in-frame clones, though not all of them. This table holds about 28,000 clones, 84% found once. The sequenced sample was unsorted PBMCs, obtained 0.4 years after starting antiretroviral therapy. The receptors come from a man aged 18 to 30 with HIV. Each CDR3 is given with its conserved first and last residue. The D gene is left open where the match is weak. Clone size appears in some rows only: once, few, many, or a class for an expanded clone.

TRBD1	TRBV18	.	TRBJ2-7	TGTGCCAGCTCACCCCTGACAGGGGATCGCTACGAGCAGTACTTC	CASSPLTGDRYEQYF
.	TRBV7-9	.	TRBJ2-3	TGTGCCAGCAGCCCGGGCCGGGCCGGCACAGATACGCAGTATTTT	CASSPGRAGTDTQYF
.	TRBV5-1	.	TRBJ1-1	TGCGCCAGCAGCCCAGTGGGATGGGCGGATGAAGCTTTCTTT	CASSPVGWADEAFF
.	TRBV27	.	TRBJ2-7	TGTGCCAGCAGTTTAGACTCTCTGGGCTACGAGCAGTACTTC	CASSLDSLGYEQYF
.	TRBV27	.	TRBJ1-5	TGTGCCAGCAGTTTATCTCAGGGAGATAGCAATCAGCCCCAGCATTTT	CASSLSQGDSNQPQHF
TRBD1	TRBV10-3	.	TRBJ1-1	TGTGCCATCGGGACAGGCCTTGAAGCTTTCTTT	CAIGTGLEAFF
.	TRBV7-9	few	TRBJ2-3	TGTGCCAGCAGCTTAGTAGGGTCTGATACGCAGTATTTT	CASSLVGSDTQYF
.	TRBV4-1	.	TRBJ1-1	TGCGCCAGCAGCCAAATGGACAGTGACACTGAAGCTTTCTTT	CASSQMDSDTEAFF
.	TRBV9	.	TRBJ1-2	TGTGCCAGCAGCGCGACGGCTTTCTATGGCTACACCTTC	CASSATAFYGYTF
TRBD1	TRBV5-1	.	TRBJ2-3	TGCGCCAGCAGCGATAGGACAGGGCCCGTTAGCACAGATACGCAGTATTTT	CASSDRTGPVSTDTQYF
.	TRBV11-2	.	TRBJ1-1	TGTGCCAGCGGCCGGGGGGTTGAAGCTTTCTTT	CASGRGVEAFF
.	TRBV6-1	.	TRBJ2-1	TGTGCCAGCAGTGCTTCAGGGTTGGGGAATGAGCAGTTCTTC	CASSASGLGNEQFF
.	TRBV27	.	TRBJ2-7	TGTGCCAGCAGTTTAATGGGGTCCTACGAGCAGTACTTC	CASSLMGSYEQYF
TRBD1	TRBV10-3	.	TRBJ1-1	TGTGCCATCAGTGAACCGGGGACAGAGAACACTGAAGCTTTCTTT	CAISEPGTENTEAFF